This T cell receptor (beta chain) was documented in a study of blood T cells in healthy people across ages. Study-wide results and caveats: Donors of long life had a larger count of naive CD4+ cells and greater diversity than aged donors.

At least ten counts were recorded for this clonotype. Antigen specificity is unknown. Looked up from germline, CDR1 is SGHDT and CDR2 is YYEEEE. This CDR3 has 15 amino acids. The V gene end was trimmed by 2 bases and the J gene end by 4 bases; junction bases not matched to a gene: 4. In each sample, at least 7 million PBMCs were isolated. Through a sample-barcoded 5' primer and a J-beta primer mix, a second PCR was run for 7 to 11 cycles. CDR3-containing paired-end reads numbered at least 2.5 million in each sample. TCRdb re-called the 5' RACE reads with MiXCR, one entry per CDR3 protein. This table has around 710,000 distinct CDR3 sequences, more than 40% appearing once.

The chain employs TRBV5-6 and TRBJ2-5; 11 bases map to TRBD2. The sequenced sample was blood. The TCR was taken from a woman aged 55-70 years in good health. The CDR3 spells CASSFDSGGAETQYF. The CDR3 coding sequence is TGTGCCAGCAGCTTTGATAGCGGGGGGGCAGAGACCCAGTACTTC. The full variable domain, with the rest looked up from reference TRBV5-6 and TRBJ2-5, is DAGVTQSPTHLIKTRGQQVTLRCSPKSGHDTVSWYQQALGQGPQFIFQYYEEEERQRGNFPDRFSGHQFPNYSSELNVNALLLGDSALYLCASSFDSGGAETQYFGPGTRLLVL.